This TCR beta chain is drawn from a study of blood T cell repertoires in COVID-19. Comment on this clone: The germline gene is not matched at one end of the junction; a read error may be the cause.

From germline, CDR1 is ENHRY and CDR2 SYGVKD. The CDR3 sequence is 14 residues long. As originally analysed: The authors estimated nucleated cell counts from reference gene primer amplification. The repertoire was sequenced with immunoSEQ multiplex PCR; TCRdb's copy has only in-frame clones and lacks some. V, J and clone size reflect that table, while D and trimming were determined from the DNA. The data show tens of thousands of clones, around 80% seen once. V is TRBV10-3 and J is TRBJ2-2, with 8 bases aligning to TRBD1. Sequenced sample: peripheral blood. The sequence derives from a human donor in a cohort sampled during active COVID-19. Here the CDR3 reads CAIRDRGGTGELFF. The DNA for the CDR3 is TGTGCCATCCGTGACAGGGGTGGAACCGGGGAGCTGTTTTTT.